This T cell receptor beta chain was captured by sequencing in a study of CD8 T cells in Susac syndrome. The study's findings and limits: As the study acknowledged, the number of individuals who were part of its TCR sequencing and HLA analysis was relatively small.

RNA was extracted with the RNeasy kit, and a quantity of about 0.5 to 1 ug was reverse transcribed using random hexamers. The CDR3 of TCR beta was amplified by immunoSEQ multiplex PCR across 54 Vbeta and 13 Jbeta. TCRdb re-called the immunoSEQ multiplex PCR reads with MiXCR, one entry per CDR3 protein. This repertoire shows approximately 200,000 distinct CDR3 sequences, around 93% found once; its top ten account for around 0.076%. This CDR3 contains 11 residues. CDR1 is LNHDA, CDR2 SQIVND, per germline (reference sequence). V was cut by 7 bases and J by 4 bases, with 7 bases left in between. With respect to this clonotype: Its antigen is not identified.

Included as multiple sclerosis controls were treatment-naive patients who had stable or active relapsing-remitting disease. FACS enriched CD8+ TEMRA cells, while bulk CD8+ and CD4+ were negatively isolated. This TCR derives from a human donor with multiple sclerosis. This chain uses TRBV19 with TRBJ1-1; D is unresolved. The specimen was CD4+ T cells from PBMCs. CDR3 nucleotide sequence: TGTGCCAGTACCTTCGGCACTGAAGCTTTCTTT. Its translation is CASTFGTEAFF.